This T cell receptor beta chain comes out of a study of Ad26.COV2.S vaccination and SARS-CoV-2 variants. Study-level background: Within the COV1001 Ad26.COV2.S trial arm, the donor was enrolled.

Sequencing used immunoSEQ multiplex PCR; TCRdb keeps in-frame clones, though not all of them. The table has about 440,000 clones, 87% seen once. Treatment defined: some 20 received Ad26.COV2.S at low or high dose, single or two shots; roughly five received placebo; per-sample allocation not given. Samples were taken on day 63 after the first vaccine or placebo injection. V lost 8 bases and J lost 0, with 7 bases in between. The CDR3 length is 12 residues. Germline assignment: CDR1 SGHTA and CDR2 FQGNSA. The V and J genes are TRBV7-2 and TRBJ2-5; D gene uncertain. Sequenced here: peripheral blood, sampled in a trial of Ad26.COV2.S vaccine versus placebo. The sequence was collected from a person aged 18-60 years who received the Ad26.COV2.S COVID-19 vaccine or a placebo. The CDR3 DNA follows: TGTGCCAGCCGTTCGTACCAAGAGACCCAGTACTTC. This sequence encodes CASRSYQETQYF.